The T cell receptor (beta chain) under discussion was sequenced for a study of technical replicates of blood from a few donors. Sequenced by immunoSEQ multiplex PCR; TCRdb stores in-frame clones only, minus some. The data hold about 14,000 clones, with 70% to 90% observed a single time. Germline-derived CDR1 and CDR2 are SGHTA and FQGTGA. The CDR3 is made up of 13 amino acids. V gave up 1 base and J gave up 6 bases, with 9 bases separating them. The TCR comes from a human donor in good health. The chain carries TRBV7-3 and TRBJ1-1, with a tentative D call TRBD1 (6 bases). The sample consisted of PBMCs. CDR3 sequence (DNA): TGTGCCAGCAGCTTAAGAGAGGGGGCTGAAGCTTTCTTT. Its protein product is CASSLREGAEAFF.